This TCR beta chain originates from a study of blood T cell repertoires in COVID-19. Turning to the study itself: From the United States, Italy and Spain came samples of acute and convalescent COVID-19. T cells, B-cell-depleted T cells, or PBMCs provided the cDNA or gDNA that served as material.

Profiling relied on immunoSEQ multiplex PCR, and the TCRdb table lists in-frame clones only, not all of them. The sample lists approximately 150,000 clones; approximately 86% were seen once. This CDR3 spans 14 amino acids. Trimming took 5 bases from V and 4 from J; bases not matched to a gene: 7. CDR1 and CDR2 from the germline V gene are MNHEY and SMNVEV (reference sequence). The material sequenced was peripheral blood. The TCR comes from a man aged 65 to 79 with acute or convalescent COVID-19. This rearrangement joins TRBV27 to TRBJ2-7; TRBD2 matches 8 bases. This CDR3 reads CASSPGLGSYEQYF. CDR3 nucleotide sequence: TGTGCCAGCAGTCCGGGACTAGGAAGTTACGAGCAGTACTTC.